This T cell receptor beta chain appears in the sequencing data of a study of shared clonotypes between healthy human individuals. Points on this clone: Its antigen is as yet unknown.

Method: immunoSEQ multiplex PCR; TCRdb's copy keeps in-frame clones and lacks some. The sample carries under 1,100,000 clones, more than 60% recorded once. General study results and limits: Sorted-subset sequencing, rarefaction showed, was incomplete despite large depth.

Germline V gene data show CDR1 as SEHNR and CDR2 as FQNEAQ (reference sequence). The CDR3 runs 13 residues. The V end was cut by 2 bases, the J end by 10 bases, with 12 bases between. This sequence originates from a young man in good health. V is TRBV7-9 and J is TRBJ2-1; D perhaps matches TRBD2 (5 bases). The sample taken for sequencing was memory CD4+ T cells sorted from blood. Subset defined: CD45RA-negative fraction. The DNA for the CDR3 is TGTGCCAGCAGCTTAATCGTTACGGGGGAGCAGTTCTTC. This encodes CASSLIVTGEQFF.